Listed below are T cell receptor beta chains from one sample, sequenced in a study of shared clonotypes between healthy human individuals. Assay: immunoSEQ multiplex PCR; the TCRdb copy retains only in-frame clones and omits some. The sample holds about 2 million clones; 90% to 95% are singletons and the top ten take 0.13%. Sequencing was done on a sample of naive CD4+ T cells sorted from blood. Receptor source: a man between 18 and 29 years old in good health. The CDR3 runs from the conserved cysteine through the conserved F or W. The order of the fields is V gene, J gene, CDR3 protein.

TRBV5-1,TRBJ2-5,CASSQPSQETQYF
TRBV9,TRBJ1-3,CASSTRQDYYSGNTIYF
TRBV19,TRBJ1-4,CASSRSGSRNEKLFF
TRBV10-3,TRBJ2-2,CAISESTPGRLFF
TRBV5-1,TRBJ2-6,CASSFSTAGANVLTF
TRBV28,TRBJ1-5,CASNSRGGQINQPQHF
TRBV28,TRBJ2-7,CASSLAGTKGEQYF
TRBV12-5,TRBJ1-1,CASGSTGDTEAFF
TRBV18,TRBJ1-1,CASSPKSGSTEAFF
TRBV2,TRBJ2-7,CASSGLDRGHFYEQYF
TRBV19,TRBJ2-5,CASSIIAGETQYF
TRBV2,TRBJ1-2,CASSPSGYGYTF
TRBV7-9,TRBJ1-1,CASSLTGTGGAGSAEAFF
TRBV18,TRBJ2-7,CASSPDIYEQYF
TRBV13,TRBJ2-5,CASSPTSMVETQYF
TRBV14,TRBJ1-4,CASSRNRGLNEKLFF
TRBV28,TRBJ1-2,CASSRTGANYGYTF
TRBV11-2,TRBJ1-6,CASSLGPPLHF
TRBV11-2,TRBJ2-3,CASSLDPVLDTQYF
TRBV28,TRBJ2-1,CASKTSGGADRVNEQFF
TRBV4-1,TRBJ1-3,CASSPGHLGNTIYF
TRBV25-1,TRBJ1-4,CASSGRQGSTNEKLFF
TRBV7-9,TRBJ1-1,CASSLLQLITEAFF
TRBV14,TRBJ2-1,CASSQDNGQKFLNEQFF
TRBV6-1,TRBJ1-4,CASSEVRALNEKLFF
TRBV4-1,TRBJ1-2,CASSQTAFYGYTF
TRBV7-2,TRBJ1-1,CASSPGQNTEAFF
TRBV5-6,TRBJ2-7,CASRRQGVYHEQYF
TRBV11-2,TRBJ1-2,CASRSLAGTNYGYTF
TRBV7-2,TRBJ2-7,CASSTRGGPYEQYF